This T cell receptor beta chain comes out of a study of T cell responses to AZD1222 COVID-19 vaccine. This clone was seen only once. Libraries were prepared by immunoSEQ multiplex PCR; TCRdb keeps only in-frame clonotypes and omits some of them. The table lists some 150,000 clones, roughly nine tenths of them singletons. This sequence originates from an adult in good health. The source material was peripheral blood, sampled on day 0 of MenACWY control vaccination.

CDR3 loop: CASSSTQMYNEQYF. In DNA form, the CDR3 reads TGTGCCAGCAGCTCCACACAAATGTATAACGAGCAGTACTTC. This chain uses TRBV11-2 with TRBJ2-7; D not resolved. The CDR3 loop spans 14 amino acids. The germline V and J ends were trimmed by 4 bases and 5 bases, with 15 bases remaining between them. Looked up from germline, CDR1 is SGHAT and CDR2 is FQNNGV.